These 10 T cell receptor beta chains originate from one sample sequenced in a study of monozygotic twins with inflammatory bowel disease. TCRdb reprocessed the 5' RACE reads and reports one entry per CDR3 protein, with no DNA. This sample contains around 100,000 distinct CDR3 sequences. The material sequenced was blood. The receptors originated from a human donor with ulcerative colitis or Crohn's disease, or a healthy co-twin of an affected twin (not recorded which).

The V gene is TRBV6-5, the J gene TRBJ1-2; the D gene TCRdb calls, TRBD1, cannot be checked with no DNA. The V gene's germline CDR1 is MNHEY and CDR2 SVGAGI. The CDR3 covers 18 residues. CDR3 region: CASSYLGQGAVANYGYTF.

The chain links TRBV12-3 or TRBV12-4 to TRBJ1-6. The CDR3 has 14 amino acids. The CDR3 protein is CASSTPRSNSPLHF.

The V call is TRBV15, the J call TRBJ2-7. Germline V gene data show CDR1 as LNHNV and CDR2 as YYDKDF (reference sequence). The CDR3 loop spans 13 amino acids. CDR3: CATSRVGSNEQYF.

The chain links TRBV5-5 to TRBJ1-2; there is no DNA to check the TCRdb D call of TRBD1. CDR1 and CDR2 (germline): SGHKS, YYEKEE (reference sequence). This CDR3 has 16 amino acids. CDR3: CASSSGPNLINYGYTF.

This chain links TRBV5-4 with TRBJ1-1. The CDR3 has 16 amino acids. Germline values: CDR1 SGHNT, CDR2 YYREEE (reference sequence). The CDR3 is CASSLGGEELNTEAFF.

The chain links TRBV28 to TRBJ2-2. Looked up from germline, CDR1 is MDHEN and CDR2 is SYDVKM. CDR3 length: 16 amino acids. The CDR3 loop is CASSLIARANTGELFF.

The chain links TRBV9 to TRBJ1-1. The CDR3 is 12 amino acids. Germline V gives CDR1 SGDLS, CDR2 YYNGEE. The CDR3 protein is CASSVVDTEAFF.

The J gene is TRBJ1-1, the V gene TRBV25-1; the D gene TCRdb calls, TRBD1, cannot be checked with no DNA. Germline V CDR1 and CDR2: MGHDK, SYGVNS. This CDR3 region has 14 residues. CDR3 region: CASRRQGRSTEAFF.

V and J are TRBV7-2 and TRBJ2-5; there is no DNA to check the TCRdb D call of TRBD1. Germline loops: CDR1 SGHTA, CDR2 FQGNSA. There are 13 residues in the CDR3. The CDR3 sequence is CASSLSQGETQYF.

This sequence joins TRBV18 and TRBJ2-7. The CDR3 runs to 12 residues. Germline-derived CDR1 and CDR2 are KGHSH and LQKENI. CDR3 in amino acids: CASSPNSYEQYF.